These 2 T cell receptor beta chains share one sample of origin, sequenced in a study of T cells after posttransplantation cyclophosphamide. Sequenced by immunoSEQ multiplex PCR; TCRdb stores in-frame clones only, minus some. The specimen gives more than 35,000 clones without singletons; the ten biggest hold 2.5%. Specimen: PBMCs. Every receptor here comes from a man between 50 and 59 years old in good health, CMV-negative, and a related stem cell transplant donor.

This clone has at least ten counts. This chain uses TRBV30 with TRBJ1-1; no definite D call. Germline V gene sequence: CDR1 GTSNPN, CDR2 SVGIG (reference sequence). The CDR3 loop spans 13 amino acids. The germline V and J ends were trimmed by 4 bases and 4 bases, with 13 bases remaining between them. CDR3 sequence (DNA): TGTGCCTGGACTGAGGGTTCGGGCACTGAAGCTTTCTTT. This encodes CAWTEGSGTEAFF.

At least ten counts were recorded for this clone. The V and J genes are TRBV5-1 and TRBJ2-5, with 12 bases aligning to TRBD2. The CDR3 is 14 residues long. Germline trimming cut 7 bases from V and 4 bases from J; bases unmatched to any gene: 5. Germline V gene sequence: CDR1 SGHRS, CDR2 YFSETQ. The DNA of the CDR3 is TGCGCCAGCTTTGCGACTAGCGGGGGAGAGACCCAGTACTTC. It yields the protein CASFATSGGETQYF. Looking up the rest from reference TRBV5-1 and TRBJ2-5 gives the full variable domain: KAGVTQTPRYLIKTRGQQVTLSCSPISGHRSVSWYQQTPGQGLQFLFEYFSETQRNKGNFPGRFSGRQFSNSRSEMNVSTLELGDSALYLCASFATSGGETQYFGPGTRLLVL.